This T cell receptor beta chain comes out of a study of T cells in Graves' hyperthyroidism and ophthalmopathy. V dropped 5 bases and J dropped 2; count of bases not matched to a gene: 7. Germline V gene lookup returns CDR1 SGHAT and CDR2 FQNNGV. The CDR3 contains 16 residues. For Graves' hyperthyroidism to be stable, ophthalmopathy could not progress within 18 months. Amplified TCR beta CDR3 regions came from RNA transcripts. First-round RT-PCR of the TCR CDR3 relied on the HTBI primer set. MiXCR, applied by TCRdb to the multiplex PCR reads, yields one record per CDR3 protein. The sample contains under 400,000 distinct CDR3 sequences, roughly a fifth of which appear only once. At least ten counts were recorded for this clonotype.

The J gene is TRBJ2-1, the V gene TRBV11-2; TRBD2 matches at 9 bases. The specimen was blood. The sequence was collected from a woman in her 50s with Graves' hyperthyroidism. This CDR3 is CASSMGSSGTYNEQFF. The CDR3 nucleotides are TGTGCCAGCAGCATGGGGTCTAGCGGGACCTACAATGAGCAGTTCTTC.